Listed here is a single T cell receptor (beta chain). Seattle participants joined during active infection and were tracked over time. After removal of 6 bases from V and 3 bases from J, the junction contained 3 bases not matched to a gene. Germline lookup yields CDR1 MNHEY and CDR2 SVGAGI. This CDR3 region has 13 residues. These data come from a study of blood T cell repertoires in COVID-19. Looking at the study overall: The origin of the acute and convalescent COVID-19 samples was the United States, Italy and Spain. PBMCs, B-cell-depleted T cells, or T cells provided the cDNA or gDNA that made up the material.

Under the authors' procedure: Nucleated cell counts were estimated from reference gene primer amplification. Sequenced by immunoSEQ multiplex PCR; TCRdb stores in-frame clones only, minus some. D and trimming come from the DNA, and the V and J calls and clone size come from that table. Among about 260,000 clones listed, around 90% were seen once. The chain joins TRBV6-5 to TRBJ2-5, with 8 bases fitting TRBD2. The sequence derives from a person aged 18-30 years with COVID-19, enrolled during active disease. Sequences were obtained from peripheral blood. The CDR3 loop is CASRGLGEETQYF. The CDR3 nucleotides are TGTGCCAGCAGGGGACTAGGGGAAGAGACCCAGTACTTC.